One sample yielded the 22 T cell receptor beta chains listed below, sequenced in a study of technical replicates of blood from several donors. Measured with immunoSEQ multiplex PCR; TCRdb has only the in-frame clones, and not every one. The profile shows around 80,000 clones, roughly 98% of them singletons. The sample comprised T cells isolated from PBMCs. These receptors were taken from a human donor in good health.

This chain joins TRBV5-1 and TRBJ2-7; possible D gene TRBD2, 5 bases. V lost 0 bases to trimming and J lost 3 bases, with 10 bases between them. CDR1 and CDR2 from the germline V gene are SGHRS and YFSETQ. This CDR3 is 14 amino acids long. CDR3 protein: CASSLGPAGYEQYF. For the CDR3, the DNA is TGCGCCAGCAGCTTGGGCCCCGCGGGCTACGAGCAGTACTTC.

This chain connects TRBV2 to TRBJ2-7, with D unclear. Germline V gene lookup returns CDR1 SNHLY and CDR2 FYNNEI. The V end was cut by 4 bases, the J end by 7 bases, with 32 bases between. The CDR3 consists of 19 residues. CDR3 loop: CASSAAAEQHPRGVREQYF. The CDR3 nucleotides are TGTGCCAGCAGTGCCGCGGCAGAGCAACACCCCAGAGGAGTTCGTGAGCAGTACTTC.

V usage is TRBV5-8 and J usage is TRBJ1-1, with 10 bases fitting TRBD1. The length of the CDR3 is 14 residues. Germline-derived CDR1 and CDR2 are SGHTS and YDEGEE. The junction had 0 bases not matched to a gene; V was cut back by 3 bases and J by 1 base. For the CDR3, the DNA is TGTGCCAGCAGCTGGGACAGGGGGAACACTGAAGCTTTCTTT. Encoded protein: CASSWDRGNTEAFF.

The chain is built from TRBV18 and TRBJ1-2; D is unclear. Trimming stripped 4 bases from V and 6 bases from J, with 9 bases between. The CDR3 is 12 residues long. CDR1 is KGHSH, CDR2 LQKENI, per germline. This chain's CDR3 is CASSLDRDGYTF. CDR3 nucleotides: TGTGCCAGCTCACTCGATAGAGATGGCTACACCTTC.

The gene calls are TRBV14 and TRBJ2-7, with D maybe TRBD2 (6 bases). The CDR3 covers 14 residues. Trimming took 5 bases from V and 4 from J, leaving 15 bases between them. Per the germline V gene, CDR1 is SGHDN and CDR2 is FVKESK. In DNA form, the CDR3 reads TGTGCCAGCAGCATCGGGAGCGGTACATACGAGCAGTACTTC. It yields the protein CASSIGSGTYEQYF. The full variable domain, rest sourced from reference TRBV14 and TRBJ2-7, is EAGVTQFPSHSVIEKGQTVTLRCDPISGHDNLYWYRRVMGKEIKFLLHFVKESKQDESGMPNNRFLAERTGGTYSTLKVQPAELEDSGVYFCASSIGSGTYEQYFGPGTRLTVT.

The V call is TRBV6-1, the J call TRBJ2-7; 10 bases map to TRBD2. The CDR3 covers 14 residues. Trimming took 6 bases from V and 3 from J; bases not matched to a gene: 5. The germline CDR1 and CDR2 sequences are MNHNS and SASEGT. The CDR3 spells CASRLAGEYYEQYF. CDR3 nucleotides: TGTGCCAGCAGGCTAGCGGGAGAATACTACGAGCAGTACTTC.

V gene TRBV29-1 combines with J gene TRBJ2-7; D may be TRBD1 (6 bases). The CDR3 extends over 14 amino acids. The germline V and J ends were trimmed by 5 bases and 6 bases, with 20 bases remaining between them. The germline gives CDR1 SQVTM, CDR2 ANQGSEA. The chain's CDR3 is CSVRKQGSLIEQYF. The CDR3 DNA sequence: TGCAGCGTTCGGAAACAGGGCTCACTCATCGAGCAGTACTTC.

V usage is TRBV2 and J usage is TRBJ1-1; 11 bases match TRBD1. J lost 5 bases, V lost 6 bases, and 5 bases had no gene match. The CDR3 has 14 amino acids. CDR1 is SNHLY, CDR2 FYNNEI, per germline. This chain's CDR3 is CASRSGTGGTEAFF. In nucleotides, the CDR3 is TGTGCCAGCAGATCCGGGACAGGGGGGACTGAAGCTTTCTTT.

This chain joins TRBV18 and TRBJ1-2; possible D gene TRBD1, 5 bases. The germline CDR1 and CDR2 sequences are KGHSH and LQKENI. The ends were cut back, 3 bases at V and 7 bases at J, with 12 bases in the middle. This CDR3 is built from 13 residues. CDR3 DNA: TGTGCCAGCTCACCCCCGGGACTCCTTGGCTACACCTTC. Its protein is CASSPPGLLGYTF. Supplemented by reference TRBV18 and TRBJ1-2, the full variable domain reads NAGVMQNPRHLVRRRGQEARLRCSPMKGHSHVYWYRQLPEEGLKFMVYLQKENIIDESGMPKERFSAEFPKEGPSILRIQQVVRGDSAAYFCASSPPGLLGYTFGSGTRLTVV.

The rearrangement joins TRBV6-5 to TRBJ2-7, with D maybe TRBD1 (7 bases). CDR3 size: 15 residues. CDR1 and CDR2 from the germline V gene are MNHEY and SVGAGI. Trimming left V 3 bases short and J 5 bases short, with 17 bases between. CDR3 DNA sequence: TGTGCCAGCAGTTATAAGGCAGGGGGGCCTAACGAGCAGTACTTC. Translating gives CASSYKAGGPNEQYF.

The chain uses TRBV19 and TRBJ2-7, with TRBD1 matching 9 bases. Germline CDR1 reads LNHDA; CDR2 reads SQIVND (reference sequence). J was trimmed by 2 bases and V by 5 bases; bases with no gene match: 10. The CDR3 loop spans 16 amino acids. CDR3 in DNA: TGTGCCAGTAGTCCACTCTGGCGGGACAGGGCCTACGAGCAGTACTTC. Its protein is CASSPLWRDRAYEQYF.

The CDR3 loop is CASSLEWARDNEQFF. CDR3 nucleotides: TGTGCCAGCAGTTTGGAGTGGGCCAGGGACAATGAGCAGTTCTTC. The chain recombines TRBV27 with TRBJ2-1; possible D gene TRBD1, 5 bases. The V and J ends lost 3 bases and 5 bases respectively, with 14 bases between them. This CDR3 is 15 amino acids long. Germline loops: CDR1 MNHEY, CDR2 SMNVEV (reference sequence).

The chain uses TRBV10-3 and TRBJ2-5, with D uncertain. Trimming pared 1 base from V and 1 base from J, leaving 7 bases between. The CDR3 loop spans 14 amino acids. The germline V gene has CDR1 ENHRY and CDR2 SYGVKD. CDR3 sequence: CAISELSFQETQYF. The CDR3 nucleotides read TGTGCCATCAGTGAGTTGAGTTTCCAAGAGACCCAGTACTTC.

The chain couples TRBV4-1 to TRBJ2-7; D is uncertain. V gave up 0 bases and J gave up 0 bases, with 9 bases separating them. The CDR3 is 15 amino acids. The germline CDR1 and CDR2 sequences are MGHRA and YSYEKL. The CDR3 nucleotides are TGCGCCAGCAGCCAAGAAGCCCGGAGCTCCTACGAGCAGTACTTC. Translating gives CASSQEARSSYEQYF.

This chain connects TRBV27 to TRBJ2-7; 8 bases line up with TRBD2. Trimming at V came to 4 bases and at J to 2 bases, leaving 4 bases not matched to a gene. This CDR3 comprises 14 residues. CDR1 MNHEY and CDR2 SMNVEV come from the germline V gene (reference sequence). The chain's CDR3 is CASSSSGSPYEQYF. In nucleotides, the CDR3 is TGTGCCAGCAGTTCAAGCGGGAGTCCCTACGAGCAGTACTTC.

The chain combines TRBV4-1 with TRBJ1-5; D unresolved. Germline V CDR1 and CDR2: MGHRA, YSYEKL. Trimming took off 2 bases at V and 7 bases at J, with 15 bases between the two ends. CDR3 length equals 15 residues. In DNA form, the CDR3 reads TGCGCCAGCAGCCAATTCCAACCAGGTCGACAGCCCCAGCATTTT. This sequence encodes CASSQFQPGRQPQHF.

The chain couples TRBV5-8 to TRBJ1-2; D not resolved. This CDR3 is built from 14 residues. V was shortened by 2 bases and J by 0 bases, with 8 bases between the two germline ends. CDR1 and CDR2 from the germline V gene are SGHTS and YDEGEE. The CDR3 loop reads CASSFNAANYGYTF. CDR3 nucleotides: TGTGCCAGCAGCTTTAATGCGGCTAACTATGGCTACACCTTC.

The V gene is TRBV28, the J gene TRBJ2-2; 7 nucleotides match TRBD1. Per germline, CDR1 MDHEN and CDR2 SYDVKM. This CDR3 contains 18 residues. The ends lost 5 bases at V and 7 bases at J; junction bases unmatched: 19. This CDR3 is CASSPTIPQGPGNGELFF. The CDR3 coding sequence is TGTGCCAGCAGTCCAACAATTCCACAGGGGCCGGGAAACGGGGAGCTGTTTTTT. The full variable domain, in which reference TRBV28 and TRBJ2-2 provide the parts outside the CDR3, is DVKVTQSSRYLVKRTGEKVFLECVQDMDHENMFWYRQDPGLGLRLIYFSYDVKMKEKGDIPEGYSVSREKKERFSLILESASTNQTSMYLCASSPTIPQGPGNGELFFGEGSRLTVL.

Only one count was recorded for this clone. This chain links TRBV2 with TRBJ2-4; D is perhaps TRBD2 (7 bases). Trimming took 3 bases from V and 1 from J, leaving 13 bases between them. The germline V gene has CDR1 SNHLY and CDR2 FYNNEI. The CDR3 runs to 16 residues. The CDR3 DNA reads as TGTGCCAGCAGTGACCCCGGGGGGCCGGCCAAAAACATTCAGTACTTC. It codes for CASSDPGGPAKNIQYF.

The chain combines TRBV9 with TRBJ2-2; 7 nucleotides agree with TRBD2. Looked up from germline, CDR1 is SGDLS and CDR2 is YYNGEE. V dropped 5 bases and J dropped 6; count of bases not matched to a gene: 10. The CDR3 extends over 15 amino acids. CDR3 protein: CASSAIGTNAGELFF. CDR3 bases: TGTGCCAGCAGTGCCATTGGGACTAACGCCGGGGAGCTGTTTTTT.

The J gene is TRBJ1-2, the V gene TRBV6-6; 7 bases are a match to TRBD1. In germline, CDR1 is MNHNY, CDR2 SVGAGI (reference sequence). The CDR3 runs 16 residues. The V segment lost 5 bases and the J segment 7 bases; nucleotides outside the gene matches: 16. CDR3 nucleotide sequence: TGTGCCAGCAGTACACCCGACCTTAGACAGGGCCGTGGCTACACCTTC. It specifies CASSTPDLRQGRGYTF.

This chain joins TRBV25-1 and TRBJ1-2, with D maybe TRBD1 (6 bases). V was shortened by 3 bases and J by 5 bases, with 19 bases between the two germline ends. Germline V gene lookup returns CDR1 MGHDK and CDR2 SYGVNS. This CDR3 contains 16 residues. CDR3 sequence reads: CASSETLSGGPYGYTF. The CDR3 DNA sequence: TGTGCCAGCAGTGAGACTCTATCGGGGGGCCCGTATGGCTACACCTTC.